A selection of T cell receptor beta chains follows, all from one sample in a study of T cells in Graves' hyperthyroidism and ophthalmopathy. TCRdb independently ran MiXCR on the multiplex PCR reads; one entry per CDR3 protein. The profile covers 640,000 or so distinct CDR3 sequences, with 14% appearing a single time and around 7% taken by the ten largest. Input material: blood. All receptors come from a woman aged 18-29 years with Graves' ophthalmopathy. CDR3s include the opening cysteine and the closing phenylalanine or tryptophan. A D gene is named only where the DNA matches it firmly. Rows give clone size only sometimes, using once, few, many, or a class for an expanded clone.

V,D,J,size,DNA,CDR3
TRBV2,-,TRBJ1-6,many,TGTGCCAGCAGTCCCACGTGGGGCGGTAATTCACCCCTCCACTTT,CASSPTWGGNSPLHF
TRBV30,-,TRBJ2-1,few,TGTGCCTGGAGACAGGGCAGGGGATACTACAATGAGCAGTTCTTC,CAWRQGRGYYNEQFF
TRBV20-1,TRBD2,TRBJ2-1,many,TGCAGTGCGAGAGCTAGCGGATACAATGAGCAGTTCTTC,CSARASGYNEQFF
TRBV11-2,TRBD2,TRBJ2-2,many,TGTGCCAGCAGCTCAAGCCCACGACTAGCGGGAGCCGGGGAGCTGTTTTTT,CASSSSPRLAGAGELFF
TRBV5-6,TRBD1,TRBJ1-1,few,TGTGCCAGCAGCTTGTTGCGACACAGGGGACGCTTGAACACTGAAGCTTTCTTT,CASSLLRHRGRLNTEAFF
TRBV12-3/TRBV12-4,TRBD1,TRBJ1-2,many,TGTGCCAGCAGTTTCCCCACGGGACAGTCAAACTATGGCTACACCTTC,CASSFPTGQSNYGYTF
TRBV28,-,TRBJ2-2,few,TGTGCCACCTCACCTCCTTGGGGGGAGTCCGGGGAGCTGTTTTTT,CATSPPWGESGELFF
TRBV19,TRBD1,TRBJ2-7,few,TGTGCCAGTACCCAAGGCAGGGGACAGGGTTACGAGCAGTACTTC,CASTQGRGQGYEQYF
TRBV5-1,TRBD1,TRBJ2-7,-,TGCGCCAGCAGCTTTCAGGGGGACGGTTACGAGCAGTACTTC,CASSFQGDGYEQYF
TRBV6-1,-,TRBJ1-3,-,TGTGCCAGCTGTCAGGAGCCCGGAAACACCATATATTTT,CASCQEPGNTIYF
TRBV28,TRBD1,TRBJ1-5,once,TGTGCCAGCAGCCCCCGCAGGGGGACCCTTCAGCCCCAGCATTTT,CASSPRRGTLQPQHF
TRBV18,-,TRBJ2-7,many,TGTGCCAGCTCACCTGCCGACGAGCAGTACTTC,CASSPADEQYF
TRBV7-2,TRBD2,TRBJ2-7,-,TGTGCCAGCAGCTCCCTACTAGCGGCTCCCGAGGGTGGGCAGTACTTC,CASSSLLAAPEGGQYF
TRBV19,-,TRBJ2-1,-,TGTGCCAGTAGTATAGCACGGGCTTCCTACAATGAGCAGTTCTTC,CASSIARASYNEQFF
TRBV12-3/TRBV12-4,TRBD1,TRBJ1-5,many,TGTGCCAGCATTCTCCAGGGGGCCAATCAGCCCCAGCATTTT,CASILQGANQPQHF
TRBV5-4,-,TRBJ2-1,-,TGTGCCAGCAGCTGGGCCCGAACGAATGAGCAGTTCTTC,CASSWARTNEQFF
TRBV13,TRBD2,TRBJ2-7,once,TGTGCCAGCAGCTTAGTTCGCCGGGCTAGCGGGAGTTACGAGCAGTACTTC,CASSLVRRASGSYEQYF
TRBV2,-,TRBJ2-3,many,TGTGCCACGCGGCTAGCAATACCAGATACGCAGTATTTT,CATRLAIPDTQYF
TRBV19,TRBD2,TRBJ2-7,many,TGTGCCAGTAGTATGAGGACTAGCGGGATTCACTACGAGCAGTACTTC,CASSMRTSGIHYEQYF
TRBV6-1,TRBD1,TRBJ2-7,many,TGTGCCAGCAGTCAGATGGGACAGGGGCGGCAGTACTTC,CASSQMGQGRQYF
TRBV6-1,-,TRBJ1-3,few,TGTGCCAGCAGCAATGGAAACACCATATATTTT,CASSNGNTIYF
TRBV7-9,-,TRBJ1-5,many,TGTGCCAGCAGCTTAAACTCGCCCGATAGAGGGCAGTCTCAGCATTTT,CASSLNSPDRGQSQHF
TRBV2,-,TRBJ2-7,many,TGTGCCAGCAGTGTTTCGTTTGTGAGGATCTACGAGCAGTACTTC,CASSVSFVRIYEQYF
TRBV18,-,TRBJ2-3,many,TGTGCCAGCTCACCGCAGGGTACAGATACGCAGTATTTT,CASSPQGTDTQYF
TRBV7-9,TRBD2,TRBJ2-3,many,TGTGCCAGCAGCTTAGGTAGCGGGAGGGCCCACGTGCGTGCAGATACGCAGTATTTT,CASSLGSGRAHVRADTQYF
TRBV3-1,TRBD1,TRBJ2-7,many,TGTGCCAGCAGCCAAGAGGGACAGACCTACGAGCAGTACTTC,CASSQEGQTYEQYF
TRBV20-1,TRBD1,TRBJ1-4,many,TGCAGTGCTAACCCAGGACAGGGAAGTGAAAAACTGTTTTTT,CSANPGQGSEKLFF
TRBV11-3,-,TRBJ2-7,many,TGTGCCAGCAGCCTCGGGCCCTCCACCTACGAGCAGTACTTC,CASSLGPSTYEQYF
TRBV7-9,-,TRBJ2-5,many,TGTGCCAGCAGCATATGGGACTTCGAAGAGACCCAGTACTTC,CASSIWDFEETQYF
TRBV6-1,TRBD2,TRBJ2-7,many,TGTGCCAGCAGTGTGACTAGCGGAACCGAGCAGTACTTC,CASSVTSGTEQYF